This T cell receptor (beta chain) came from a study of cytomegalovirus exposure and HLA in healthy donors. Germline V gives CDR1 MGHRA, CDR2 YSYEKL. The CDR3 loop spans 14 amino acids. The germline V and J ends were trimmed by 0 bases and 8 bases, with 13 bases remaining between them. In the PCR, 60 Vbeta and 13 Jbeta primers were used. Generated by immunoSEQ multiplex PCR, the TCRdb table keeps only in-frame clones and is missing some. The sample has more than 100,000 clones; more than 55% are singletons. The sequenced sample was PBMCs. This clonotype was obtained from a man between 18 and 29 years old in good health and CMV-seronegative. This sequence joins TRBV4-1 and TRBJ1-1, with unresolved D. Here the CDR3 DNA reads TGCGCCAGCAGCCAAGATGCCGGGGTCTCGGAAGCTTTCTTT. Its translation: CASSQDAGVSEAFF.